The 27 T cell receptor beta chains reported below all come from one sample, sequenced in a study of T cells in localized non-small cell lung cancer. This table comes from immunoSEQ multiplex PCR, and its TCRdb copy is limited to in-frame clones, with some not included. The table shows fewer than 25,000 clones, with over 75% occurring only once. This specimen was PBMCs, taken before any cancer treatment. The receptors derive from a man between 40 and 70 years old with stage II lung adenocarcinoma.

This clone was counted a few times. The rearrangement joins TRBV13 to TRBJ2-7, with TRBD1 matching 7 bases. CDR1 is PRHDT and CDR2 is FYEKMQ in the germline V gene (reference sequence). V lost 6 bases to trimming and J lost 3 bases; unmatched junction nucleotides: 8. This CDR3 is built from 14 residues. CDR3 loop: CASSRGQALYEQYF. As DNA, the CDR3 is TGTGCCAGCAGTCGAGGACAGGCCCTCTACGAGCAGTACTTC. The full variable domain, with the rest looked up from reference TRBV13 and TRBJ2-7, is AAGVIQSPRHLIKEKRETATLKCYPIPRHDTVYWYQQGPGQDPQFLISFYEKMQSDKGSIPDRFSAQQFSDYHSELNMSSLELGDSALYFCASSRGQALYEQYFGPGTRLTVT.

J is TRBJ1-1 and V is TRBV6-1; D may be TRBD1 (6 bases). V lost 7 bases and J 6 bases, leaving 18 bases between the germline ends. This CDR3 region has 14 residues. From germline, CDR1 is MNHNS and CDR2 SASEGT. CDR3 DNA: TGTGCCAGCAACAGGGAGGACCGATGGTCTGAAGCTTTCTTT. This codes for CASNREDRWSEAFF.

The chain is built from TRBV5-4 and TRBJ2-3, with TRBD2 matching 10 bases. CDR1 and CDR2 (germline): SGHNT, YYREEE (reference sequence). The CDR3 length is 14 residues. Trimming cost V 7 bases and J 2 bases; bases outside gene matches: 4. CDR3 protein: CASGSGRPTDTQYF. The CDR3 DNA reads TGTGCCAGCGGTAGCGGGAGGCCCACAGATACGCAGTATTTT.

V is TRBV30 and J is TRBJ1-4; D remains ambiguous. The V end lost 7 bases, the J end lost 4 bases, and 16 bases lay between the germline ends. Per the germline V gene, CDR1 is GTSNPN and CDR2 is SVGIG (reference sequence). This CDR3 is built from 14 residues. The CDR3 spells CAFRALMINEKLFF. In nucleotides, the CDR3 is TGTGCCTTCCGAGCCCTTATGATTAATGAAAAACTGTTTTTT. The entire variable domain, with the rest obtained from reference TRBV30 and TRBJ1-4, is as follows: SQTIHQWPATLVQPVGSPLSLECTVEGTSNPNLYWYRQAAGRGLQLLFYSVGIGQISSEVPQNLSASRPQDRQFILSSKKLLLSDSGFYLCAFRALMINEKLFFGSGTQLSVL.

CDR3 residues: CASGANQPQHF. The CDR3 coding sequence is TGTGCCAGCGGCGCGAATCAGCCCCAGCATTTT. V is TRBV11-2 and J is TRBJ1-5; D gene uncertain. The V gene lost 8 bases and the J gene lost 4 bases, with 6 bases spanning the gap. Germline CDR1 reads SGHAT; CDR2 reads FQNNGV. The CDR3 is 11 residues long.

This clone was counted a single time. V is TRBV5-8 and J is TRBJ2-3; 8 bases fit TRBD2. The CDR3 totals 17 residues. Germline trimming cut 6 bases from V and 5 bases from J; bases unmatched to any gene: 17. CDR1 is SGHTS, CDR2 YDEGEE, per germline. The chain's CDR3 is CASTPYARTSQKDTQYF. In DNA, the CDR3 is TGTGCCAGCACCCCCTATGCCCGGACTAGCCAGAAAGATACGCAGTATTTT.

The chain employs TRBV9 and TRBJ2-1; 7 bases are shared with TRBD1. Losses at the gene ends were 3 bases for V and 0 bases for J; bases not matched to a gene: 6. CDR1 and CDR2 from the germline V gene are SGDLS and YYNGEE. The CDR3 totals 16 residues. The DNA of the CDR3 is TGTGCCAGCAGCGCGCCAACAGGGGACTCCTACAATGAGCAGTTCTTC. It specifies CASSAPTGDSYNEQFF.

V and J are TRBV2 and TRBJ2-3; D call uncertain. Germline-derived CDR1 and CDR2 are SNHLY and FYNNEI. The CDR3 extends over 16 amino acids. The ends were cut back, 3 bases at V and 0 bases at J, with 13 bases in the middle. CDR3 region: CASSDLASRSTDTQYF. The CDR3 DNA sequence: TGTGCCAGCAGTGATTTGGCGTCCCGGAGCACAGATACGCAGTATTTT.

The V and J genes are TRBV7-9 and TRBJ2-7; unclear D gene. V was shortened by 4 bases and J by 5 bases, with 9 bases between the two germline ends. Looked up from germline, CDR1 is SEHNR and CDR2 is FQNEAQ (reference sequence). This CDR3 is 12 amino acids long. CDR3 nucleotides: TGTGCCAGCAGCTCAACGCTCAACGAGCAGTACTTC. The encoded protein is CASSSTLNEQYF.

This clone was picked up one time. The chain is built from TRBV27 and TRBJ1-1, with a tentative D call TRBD1 (6 bases). CDR1 and CDR2 (germline): MNHEY, SMNVEV (reference sequence). V shed 4 bases and J shed 8 bases, with 11 bases lying between them. The CDR3 sequence is 12 residues long. CDR3 bases: TGTGCCAGCAGTTACGACAGGAGGGAAGCTTTCTTT. It yields the protein CASSYDRREAFF.

The V call is TRBV19, the J call TRBJ2-3; TRBD2 matches at 14 bases. Trimming cost V 6 bases and J 6 bases; bases outside gene matches: 5. The CDR3 consists of 15 residues. CDR1 is LNHDA and CDR2 is SQIVND in the germline V gene (reference sequence). CDR3 loop: CASRTSGRALDTQYF. CDR3 nucleotides: TGTGCCAGTAGGACTAGCGGGAGGGCCTTGGATACGCAGTATTTT.

The chain combines TRBV12-5 with TRBJ1-5, with D uncertain. The CDR3 extends over 12 amino acids. Germline V gene data show CDR1 as LGHNT and CDR2 as FRNRAP. The germline V and J ends were trimmed by 6 bases and 6 bases, with 9 bases remaining between them. The CDR3 coding sequence is TGTGCTAGTGGAAGTAACGGTCAGCCCCAGCATTTT. It codes for CASGSNGQPQHF.

This rearrangement joins TRBV4-1 to TRBJ1-2; D unresolved. From germline, CDR1 is MGHRA and CDR2 YSYEKL. V lost 0 bases, J lost 2 bases, and 13 bases lay in between. The CDR3 has 16 amino acids. CDR3 DNA sequence: TGCGCCAGCAGCCAAGATCTTTCCGGGTCGAACTATGGCTACACCTTC. Protein product: CASSQDLSGSNYGYTF.

V and J are TRBV5-1 and TRBJ2-5; TRBD2 aligns across 8 bases. Germline CDR1 and CDR2: SGHRS and YFSETQ. The CDR3 sequence is 17 residues long. J was trimmed by 2 bases and V by 0 bases; bases with no gene match: 9. The CDR3 nucleotides read TGCGCCAGCAGCTTGGCCTCGGGAGGGGGACCTCAAGAGACCCAGTACTTC. Amino acid sequence: CASSLASGGGPQETQYF.

The V call is TRBV10-3, the J call TRBJ1-1; no clear D gene. This CDR3 has 15 amino acids. V was pared by 8 bases and J by 2 bases, with 18 bases between. CDR1 is ENHRY and CDR2 is SYGVKD in the germline V gene. DNA for the CDR3: TGTGCCATCTCCCTTAGGGCGGGCGAAAACACTGAAGCTTTCTTT. Translating it yields CAISLRAGENTEAFF.

This CDR3 reads CASSVGGTSGSTFGELFF. The CDR3 DNA is TGTGCCAGCAGCGTAGGAGGGACTAGCGGGAGTACTTTCGGGGAGCTGTTTTTT. This chain joins TRBV9 and TRBJ2-2; 14 nucleotides match TRBD2. The germline gives CDR1 SGDLS, CDR2 YYNGEE. The V segment lost 0 bases and the J segment 7 bases; nucleotides outside the gene matches: 8. The CDR3 consists of 18 residues. The full variable domain, rest sourced from reference TRBV9 and TRBJ2-2, is DSGVTQTPKHLITATGQRVTLRCSPRSGDLSVYWYQQSLDQGLQFLIQYYNGEERAKGNILERFSAQQFPDLHSELNLSSLELGDSALYFCASSVGGTSGSTFGELFFGEGSRLTVL.

The rearrangement links TRBV6-5 to TRBJ2-4; the D gene is possibly TRBD2 (5 bases). V dropped 0 bases and J dropped 5 bases, with 11 bases sitting between them. The CDR3 is 15 residues long. CDR1 and CDR2 (germline): MNHEY, SVGAGI. The CDR3 DNA sequence: TGTGCCAGCAGTTACTCGGCGGACTTTCAAAACATTCAGTACTTC. This codes for CASSYSADFQNIQYF.

This clone was seen a few times. The chain employs TRBV9 and TRBJ1-5, with D uncertain. The V end lost 2 bases, the J end lost 0 bases, and 6 bases lay between the germline ends. The CDR3 covers 14 residues. In germline, CDR1 is SGDLS, CDR2 YYNGEE. The CDR3 DNA follows: TGTGCCAGCAGCGTGGAAGGTAGCAATCAGCCCCAGCATTTT. Its protein product is CASSVEGSNQPQHF. The full variable domain, completed using reference TRBV9 and TRBJ1-5, is DSGVTQTPKHLITATGQRVTLRCSPRSGDLSVYWYQQSLDQGLQFLIQYYNGEERAKGNILERFSAQQFPDLHSELNLSSLELGDSALYFCASSVEGSNQPQHFGDGTRLSIL.

The sample holds one count of this clone. CDR3 nucleotide sequence: TGTGCCAGCAGCTTAGCGGGTCCGGGGGACTCTGAAGCTTTCTTT. Residues: CASSLAGPGDSEAFF. The chain employs TRBV7-9 and TRBJ1-1; D might be TRBD1 (5 bases). V was trimmed by 0 bases and J by 6 bases, leaving 14 bases between them. CDR1 is SEHNR, CDR2 FQNEAQ, per germline (reference sequence). The CDR3 length is 15 residues.

This chain links TRBV14 with TRBJ2-7, with D hard to call. Germline values: CDR1 SGHDN, CDR2 FVKESK. CDR3 size: 12 residues. V was cut by 1 base and J by 4 bases, with 5 bases left in between. The CDR3 loop is CASSQAGYEQYF. CDR3 coding DNA: TGTGCCAGCAGCCAAGCAGGTTACGAGCAGTACTTC. Drawing the rest from reference TRBV14 and TRBJ2-7, the complete variable domain is EAGVTQFPSHSVIEKGQTVTLRCDPISGHDNLYWYRRVMGKEIKFLLHFVKESKQDESGMPNNRFLAERTGGTYSTLKVQPAELEDSGVYFCASSQAGYEQYFGPGTRLTVT.

The V and J genes are TRBV6-1 and TRBJ2-4, with 7 bases matching TRBD2. CDR1 and CDR2 from the germline V gene are MNHNS and SASEGT. V lost 8 bases to trimming and J lost 0 bases; unmatched junction nucleotides: 4. This CDR3 has 14 amino acids. The chain's CDR3 is CASRLALAKNIQYF. The CDR3 DNA follows: TGTGCCAGCCGACTAGCCCTAGCCAAAAACATTCAGTACTTC.

The V call is TRBV7-2, the J call TRBJ2-5; no clear D gene. V shed 1 base and J shed 1 base, with 4 bases lying between them. Germline CDR1 SGHTA, CDR2 FQGNSA. The CDR3 covers 13 residues. DNA of the CDR3: TGTGCCAGCAGCTTAGATGCCCAAGAGACCCAGTACTTC. This codes for CASSLDAQETQYF.

The chain couples TRBV2 to TRBJ2-1; D is uncertain. This CDR3 has 14 amino acids. Trimming shortened V by 8 bases and J by 2 bases, and 13 bases separated the two germline ends. Germline assignment: CDR1 SNHLY and CDR2 FYNNEI. The CDR3 region has the DNA TGTGCCAGCCCGGAGACGGAGCCCTACAATGAGCAGTTCTTC. Translation: CASPETEPYNEQFF.

The CDR3 DNA reads as TGTGCCAGCAGTTACTCTTCGCGGGAGTTAAGCACAGATACGCAGTATTTT. It yields the protein CASSYSSRELSTDTQYF. The rearrangement uses TRBV6-7 and TRBJ2-3; 7 bases align to TRBD2. TRBV6-7 qualifies as an ORF whose function is uncertain. J gave up 0 bases and V 0 bases, and 6 bases lay outside the gene matches. The CDR3 covers 17 residues.

The chain couples TRBV28 to TRBJ2-1, with D uncertain. This CDR3 has 13 residues. Trimming took 3 bases from V and 5 from J, leaving 8 bases between them. The germline V gene has CDR1 MDHEN and CDR2 SYDVKM. The CDR3 loop is CASSLDGNNEQFF. The CDR3 nucleotides are TGTGCCAGCAGTTTGGACGGTAACAATGAGCAGTTCTTC.

The chain has TRBV6-1 and TRBJ2-1; 14 bases align to TRBD2. Germline V gives CDR1 MNHNS, CDR2 SASEGT. The CDR3 contains 13 residues. Losses at the gene ends were 5 bases for V and 13 bases for J; bases not matched to a gene: 4. CDR3 nucleotide sequence: TGTGCCAGCAGTTTTGGGACTAGCGGGAGTCAGTTCTTC. This translates into CASSFGTSGSQFF.

This clone has just one count. The V and J genes are TRBV4-3 and TRBJ2-1; D is ambiguous. V was clipped by 1 base and J by 9 bases, with 7 bases between them. Looked up from germline, CDR1 is LGHNA and CDR2 is YSLEER. The CDR3 spans 12 residues. The CDR3 here is CASSQGSGEQFF. The CDR3 DNA is TGCGCCAGCAGCCAAGGCTCCGGTGAGCAGTTCTTC.